The source of this T cell receptor beta chain is a study of control samples from healthy donors and cancer patients. The CDR3 length is 16 residues. Between the trimmed V and J ends, which lost 6 bases and 0 bases, there was a span of 18 bases. Per the germline V gene, CDR1 is MNHEY and CDR2 is SMNVEV (reference sequence). This table comes from immunoSEQ multiplex PCR, and its TCRdb copy is limited to in-frame clones, with some not included. Of more than 100,000 clones in the sample, roughly 91% were seen once. This receptor was obtained from a man aged 50-59 years with head and neck cancer. The rearrangement joins TRBV27 to TRBJ2-7; no definite D call. The sequenced sample consisted of PBMCs. The DNA for the CDR3 is TGTGCCAGCAGCCCCATTACGGGCGTTAGCTCCTACGAGCAGTACTTC. Translating gives CASSPITGVSSYEQYF.